The 20 T cell receptor beta chains below come from one sample, sequenced in a study of CD8 T cells in Susac syndrome. RNA, at about 0.45 to 1 ug, was reverse transcribed with random hexamers. MiXCR, applied by TCRdb to the immunoSEQ multiplex PCR reads, yields one record per CDR3 protein. Of some 130,000 distinct CDR3 sequences in the sample, over 90% were seen once. The sample was CD8+ T cells from PBMCs. These receptors were taken from a human donor with Susac syndrome.

The chain recombines TRBV27 with TRBJ1-1; D not certain. CDR1 and CDR2 (germline): MNHEY, SMNVEV (reference sequence). Deletions cut 4 bases from V and 1 base from J, with 7 bases between. CDR3 length equals 13 residues. CDR3 coding DNA: TGTGCCAGCAGTTATGGAGCGAACACTGAAGCTTTCTTT. Protein sequence: CASSYGANTEAFF.

The chain has TRBV5-1 and TRBJ2-7, with D perhaps TRBD1 or TRBD2 (5 bases each). The CDR3 contains 15 residues. Trimming pared 1 base from V and 1 base from J, leaving 12 bases between. Germline CDR1 is SGHRS and CDR2 is YFSETQ. The CDR3 protein is CASSLRSWGSYEQYF. The CDR3 bases are TGCGCCAGCAGCTTGCGGTCATGGGGGTCCTACGAGCAGTACTTC.

This chain connects TRBV12-5 to TRBJ1-5; D perhaps matches TRBD1 (5 bases). Between the trimmed V and J ends, which lost 0 bases and 6 bases, there was a span of 21 bases. The CDR3 loop spans 18 amino acids. The germline gives CDR1 LGHNT, CDR2 FRNRAP. CDR3 DNA: TGTGCTAGTGGTTTGGTACAGGTCGTGGGTCAGGGAGGTCAGCCCCAGCATTTT. It encodes CASGLVQVVGQGGQPQHF. Based on the CDR3 plus reference TRBV12-5 and TRBJ1-5, the full variable domain is DARVTQTPRHKVTEMGQEVTMRCQPILGHNTVFWYRQTMMQGLELLAYFRNRAPLDDSGMPKDRFSAEMPDATLATLKIQPSEPRDSAVYFCASGLVQVVGQGGQPQHFGDGTRLSIL.

The CDR3: CAISEVHSGNTEAFF. DNA of the CDR3: TGTGCCATCAGTGAAGTACATAGTGGAAACACTGAAGCTTTCTTT. This chain connects TRBV10-3 to TRBJ1-1; unclear D gene. Deletions cut 3 bases from V and 2 bases from J, with 13 bases between. This CDR3 contains 15 residues. The germline V gene encodes CDR1 ENHRY and CDR2 SYGVKD.

This sequence joins TRBV28 and TRBJ2-1; D is ambiguous. The germline V gene encodes CDR1 MDHEN and CDR2 SYDVKM. With 6 bases removed from V and 5 bases from J, the gap between germline ends came to 17 bases. This CDR3 has 15 residues. DNA for the CDR3: TGTGCCAGCAGCCCACATCTCACTATGAACAATGAGCAGTTCTTC. It yields the protein CASSPHLTMNNEQFF.

The rearrangement joins TRBV30 to TRBJ2-5; no firm D call. The CDR3 consists of 13 residues. The germline gives CDR1 GTSNPN, CDR2 SVGIG (reference sequence). V gave up 4 bases and J gave up 1 base, with 10 bases separating them. The CDR3 nucleotides read TGTGCCTGGACCCACTCTACCCAAGAGACCCAGTACTTC. As protein: CAWTHSTQETQYF.

This clonotype was seen once. This sequence joins TRBV2 and TRBJ2-4; 8 bases align to TRBD1. CDR1 is SNHLY and CDR2 is FYNNEI in the germline V gene. This CDR3 spans 15 amino acids. V lost 8 bases and J lost 0; bases outside the gene matches: 6. The CDR3 protein is CASLGTGLAKNIQYF. The CDR3 DNA reads as TGTGCCAGCCTCGGGACAGGTTTAGCCAAAAACATTCAGTACTTC.

The CDR3 loop reads CASSPYRLAGYNEQFF. In DNA, the CDR3 is TGTGCCAGCAGCCCATATAGACTAGCGGGATACAATGAGCAGTTCTTC. This chain joins TRBV11-2 and TRBJ2-1, with 11 bases identical to TRBD2. The CDR3 covers 16 residues. CDR1 is SGHAT, CDR2 FQNNGV, per germline. The ends lost 5 bases at V and 4 bases at J; junction bases unmatched: 7. The whole variable domain, filled in from reference TRBV11-2 and TRBJ2-1, reads EAGVAQSPRYKIIEKRQSVAFWCNPISGHATLYWYQQILGQGPKLLIQFQNNGVVDDSQLPKDRFSAERLKGVDSTLKIQPAKLEDSAVYLCASSPYRLAGYNEQFFGPGTRLTVL.

This clonotype was detected once. This chain joins TRBV9 and TRBJ2-5; 11 nucleotides agree with TRBD2. The CDR3 runs 17 residues. Trimming removed 1 base from V and 1 base from J; junction bases left unmatched: 6. Germline assignment: CDR1 SGDLS and CDR2 YYNGEE. The CDR3 nucleotides are TGTGCCAGCAGCGTACCCGTAGCGGGAGGGTCCCAAGAGACCCAGTACTTC. This encodes CASSVPVAGGSQETQYF.

The CDR3 loop reads CASSLESGADTQYF. In DNA form, the CDR3 reads TGTGCCAGCAGCTTAGAGTCGGGGGCAGATACGCAGTATTTT. V gene TRBV11-2 combines with J gene TRBJ2-3; TRBD2 might be the D (6 bases). V lost 0 bases and J lost 4, with 8 bases in between. Germline CDR1 SGHAT, CDR2 FQNNGV. The CDR3 is 14 amino acids. The entire variable domain, with the rest obtained from reference TRBV11-2 and TRBJ2-3, is as follows: EAGVAQSPRYKIIEKRQSVAFWCNPISGHATLYWYQQILGQGPKLLIQFQNNGVVDDSQLPKDRFSAERLKGVDSTLKIQPAKLEDSAVYLCASSLESGADTQYFGPGTRLTVL.

This clonotype was counted only a few times. This chain joins TRBV4-1 and TRBJ2-1; no reliable D call. The CDR3 has 12 residues. V was clipped by 3 bases and J by 5 bases, with 5 bases between them. CDR1 and CDR2 (germline): MGHRA, YSYEKL. CDR3 sequence (DNA): TGCGCCAGCAGCCAGGCAAACAATGAGCAGTTCTTC. Translation gives CASSQANNEQFF.

This rearrangement joins TRBV9 to TRBJ2-3, with D possibly matching TRBD2 (6 bases). The CDR3 is 15 amino acids. V was trimmed by 3 bases and J by 5 bases, leaving 16 bases between them. In germline, CDR1 is SGDLS, CDR2 YYNGEE. The CDR3 bases are TGTGCCAGCAGCGGATGGGACCGGGGAGGAGATACGCAGTATTTT. Translating it yields CASSGWDRGGDTQYF.

The rearrangement uses TRBV7-8 and TRBJ1-5; D may be TRBD1 (6 bases). In germline, CDR1 is SGHVS, CDR2 FQNEAQ. V dropped 1 base and J dropped 7 bases, with 14 bases sitting between them. The CDR3 is made up of 15 amino acids. DNA of the CDR3: TGTGCCAGCAGCTTAGGACCAGGGGAAGGGCAGCCCCAGCATTTT. This translates into CASSLGPGEGQPQHF.

The J gene is TRBJ1-5, the V gene TRBV5-4, with D tentatively TRBD1 (5 bases). In germline, CDR1 is SGHNT, CDR2 YYREEE (reference sequence). The CDR3 is 14 residues long. Between the trimmed V and J ends, which lost 3 bases and 7 bases, there was a span of 14 bases. CDR3 in amino acids: CASSSGPEGQPQHF. For the CDR3, the DNA is TGTGCCAGCAGCTCGGGGCCTGAAGGGCAGCCCCAGCATTTT. Full variable domain (missing parts from reference TRBV5-4 and TRBJ1-5): ETGVTQSPTHLIKTRGQQVTLRCSSQSGHNTVSWYQQALGQGPQFIFQYYREEENGRGNFPPRFSGLQFPNYSSELNVNALELDDSALYLCASSSGPEGQPQHFGDGTRLSIL.

DNA for the CDR3: TGTGCCAGCAGCTCGAATGCTGAGCAGTTCTTC. Translating gives CASSSNAEQFF. The chain has TRBV7-3 and TRBJ2-1; D gene uncertain. Per germline, CDR1 SGHTA and CDR2 FQGTGA. This CDR3 has 11 amino acids. The V end was cut by 4 bases, the J end by 9 bases, with 7 bases between.

This chain links TRBV5-6 with TRBJ1-4, with D uncertain. Trimming stripped 1 base from V and 0 bases from J, with 7 bases between. Germline V gene data show CDR1 as SGHDT and CDR2 as YYEEEE. The CDR3 totals 15 residues. The CDR3 protein is CASSLSGSTNEKLFF. The DNA for the CDR3 is TGTGCCAGCAGCTTGTCAGGTTCAACTAATGAAAAACTGTTTTTT.

The chain has TRBV7-3 and TRBJ1-1; no definite D call. Trimming took 0 bases from V and 4 from J, leaving 9 bases between them. CDR3 size: 14 residues. CDR1 SGHTA and CDR2 FQGTGA come from the germline V gene. The CDR3 loop is CASSLTGAGTEAFF. Here the CDR3 DNA reads TGTGCCAGCAGCTTAACTGGCGCGGGCACTGAAGCTTTCTTT. The variable domain in full, completed from reference TRBV7-3 and TRBJ1-1, reads GAGVSQTPSNKVTEKGKYVELRCDPISGHTALYWYRQSLGQGPEFLIYFQGTGAADDSGLPNDRFFAVRPEGSVSTLKIQRTERGDSAVYLCASSLTGAGTEAFFGQGTRLTVV.

The CDR3 is CASRSTALHQPQHF. The CDR3 nucleotides read TGTGCCAGCAGATCGACGGCCCTTCATCAGCCCCAGCATTTT. The J gene is TRBJ1-5, the V gene TRBV28, with no clear D. The length of the CDR3 is 14 residues. Germline V lookup: CDR1 MDHEN, CDR2 SYDVKM. Trimming shortened V by 6 bases and J by 5 bases, and 14 bases separated the two germline ends.

This clonotype was observed once. The chain carries TRBV20-1 and TRBJ1-1, with 8 bases fitting TRBD1. CDR3 length: 15 amino acids. V lost 6 bases and J lost 3; bases outside the gene matches: 12. Germline CDR1 DFQATT, CDR2 SNEGSKA (reference sequence). For the CDR3, the DNA is TGCAGTGCCTCCGGACAGGGCGGGTTCGACACTGAAGCTTTCTTT. The encoded protein is CSASGQGGFDTEAFF.

This clonotype was observed a single time. The J gene is TRBJ1-2, the V gene TRBV5-5, with D uncertain. CDR3 length: 15 amino acids. V lost 0 bases, J lost 0 bases, and 9 bases lay in between. Germline-derived CDR1 and CDR2 are SGHKS and YYEKEE (reference sequence). In nucleotides, the CDR3 is TGTGCCAGCAGCTTGGCTCGGCTTTCTAACTATGGCTACACCTTC. Its translation: CASSLARLSNYGYTF. Complete variable domain (other parts from reference TRBV5-5 and TRBJ1-2): DAGVTQSPTHLIKTRGQQVTLRCSPISGHKSVSWYQQVLGQGPQFIFQYYEKEERGRGNFPDRFSARQFPNYSSELNVNALLLGDSALYLCASSLARLSNYGYTFGSGTRLTVV.